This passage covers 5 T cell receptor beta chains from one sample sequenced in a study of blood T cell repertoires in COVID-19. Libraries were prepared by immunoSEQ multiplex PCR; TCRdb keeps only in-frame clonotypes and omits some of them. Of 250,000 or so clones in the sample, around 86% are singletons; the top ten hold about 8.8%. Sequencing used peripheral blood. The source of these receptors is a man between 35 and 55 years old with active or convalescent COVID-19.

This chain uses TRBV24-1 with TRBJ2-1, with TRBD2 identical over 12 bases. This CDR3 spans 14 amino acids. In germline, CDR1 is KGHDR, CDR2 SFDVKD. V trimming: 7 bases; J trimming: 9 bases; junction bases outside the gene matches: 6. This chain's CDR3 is CATSRTSGMGEQFF. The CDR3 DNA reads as TGTGCCACCAGCCGGACTAGCGGGATGGGTGAGCAGTTCTTC.

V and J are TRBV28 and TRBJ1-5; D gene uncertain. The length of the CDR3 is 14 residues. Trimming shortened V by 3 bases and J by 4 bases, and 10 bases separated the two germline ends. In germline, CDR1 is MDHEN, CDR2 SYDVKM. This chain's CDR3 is CASSFLSENQPQHF. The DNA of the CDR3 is TGTGCCAGCAGTTTTTTGTCAGAAAATCAGCCCCAGCATTTT.

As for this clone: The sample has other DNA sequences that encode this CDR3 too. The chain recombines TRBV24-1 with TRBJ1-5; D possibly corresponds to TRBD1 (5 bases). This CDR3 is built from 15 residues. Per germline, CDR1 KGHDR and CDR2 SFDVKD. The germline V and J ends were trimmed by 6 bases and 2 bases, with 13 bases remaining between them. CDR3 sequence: CATSPGEGGNQPQHF. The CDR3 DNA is TGTGCCACCAGTCCGGGGGAAGGAGGCAATCAGCCCCAGCATTTT.

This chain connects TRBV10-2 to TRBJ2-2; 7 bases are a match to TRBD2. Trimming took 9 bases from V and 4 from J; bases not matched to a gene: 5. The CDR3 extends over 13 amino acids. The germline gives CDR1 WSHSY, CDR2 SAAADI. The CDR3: CASTGGGTGELFF. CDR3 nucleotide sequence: TGCGCCAGTACCGGCGGGGGCACCGGGGAGCTGTTTTTT.

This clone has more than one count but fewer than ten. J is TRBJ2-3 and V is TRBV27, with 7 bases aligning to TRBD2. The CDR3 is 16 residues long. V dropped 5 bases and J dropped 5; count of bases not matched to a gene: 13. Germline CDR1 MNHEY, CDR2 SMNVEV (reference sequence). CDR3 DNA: TGTGCCAGCAGTGCCCCCCAAGCGGGGATCATAGATACGCAGTATTTT. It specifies CASSAPQAGIIDTQYF.